The next 12 T cell receptor beta chains were all read from a single sample in a study of identical twins. MiXCR, applied by TCRdb to the 5' RACE reads, yields one record per CDR3 protein. The repertoire has some 500,000 distinct CDR3 sequences, more than 13% of them found once; the top ten carry approximately 1%. Separately, the same data were catalogued under a study of yellow fever vaccine responses in identical twins.

Sample: CD4+ T cells sorted from blood. The receptor source for this set is a woman under 30 in good health.

In its sample, this clonotype was seen many times. The J gene is TRBJ2-7, the V gene TRBV25-1; TRBD1 matches 7 bases. CDR3 length: 13 amino acids. V shed 6 bases, J shed 2 bases, and the junction held 4 bases outside the gene matches. Germline CDR1 is MGHDK and CDR2 is SYGVNS. In DNA, the CDR3 is TGTGCCAGCAGCTGGACAGGAACCTACGAGCAGTACTTC. Its protein is CASSWTGTYEQYF.

The CDR3 bases are TGTGCCAGTAGAACCCAGGGTACTGTTGTAGCTTTCTTT. It encodes CASRTQGTVVAFF. The rearrangement links TRBV19 to TRBJ1-1; a possible D gene is TRBD1 (5 bases). The germline V gene has CDR1 LNHDA and CDR2 SQIVND (reference sequence). CDR3 length: 13 amino acids. The V and J ends lost 6 bases and 10 bases respectively, with 18 bases between them. Full variable domain (outside the CDR3, taken from reference TRBV19 and TRBJ1-1): DGGITQSPKYLFRKEGQNVTLSCEQNLNHDAMYWYRQDPGQGLRLIYYSQIVNDFQKGDIAEGYSVSREKKESFPLTVTSAQKNPTAFYLCASRTQGTVVAFFGQGTRLTVV.

This clonotype was counted between two and nine times. The V call is TRBV24-1, the J call TRBJ2-5; a possible D gene is TRBD1 (6 bases). The V and J ends lost 4 bases and 3 bases respectively, with 14 bases between them. In germline, CDR1 is KGHDR, CDR2 SFDVKD. CDR3 size: 15 residues. CDR3 loop: CATSEAGTREETQYF. Here the CDR3 DNA reads TGTGCCACCAGTGAAGCAGGGACACGAGAAGAGACCCAGTACTTC.

The chain couples TRBV6-2 or TRBV6-3 to TRBJ2-7, with TRBD1 as a possible D gene (5 bases). Germline CDR1 MNHEY, CDR2 SVGEGT. The CDR3 has 15 residues. V was cut by 2 bases and J by 3 bases, with 14 bases left in between. CDR3 bases: TGTGCCAGCAGTTACACCGGTAGGGGTGGCTACGAGCAGTACTTC. This encodes CASSYTGRGGYEQYF.

The chain is built from TRBV5-8 and TRBJ2-7; tentative D call: TRBD2 (6 bases). The CDR3 has 13 residues. In germline, CDR1 is SGHTS, CDR2 YDEGEE. The V gene lost 8 bases and the J gene lost 3 bases, with 15 bases spanning the gap. DNA of the CDR3: TGTGCCAGGAGCACCGGGACTCACTACGAGCAGTACTTC. It codes for CARSTGTHYEQYF.

This clonotype was picked up a small number of times. The rearrangement uses TRBV6-5 and TRBJ2-1, with TRBD2 matching over 7 bases. CDR1 MNHEY and CDR2 SVGAGI come from the germline V gene. This CDR3 has 15 amino acids. Trimming took 3 bases from V and 9 from J; bases not matched to a gene: 11. The CDR3 coding sequence is TGTGCCAGCAGTTATAAGGGAGGGCCCGGTGTTGAGCAGTTCTTC. Its protein is CASSYKGGPGVEQFF.

This rearrangement joins TRBV20-1 to TRBJ2-7, with TRBD1 matching 9 bases. The CDR3 has 14 residues. CDR1 and CDR2 from the germline V gene are DFQATT and SNEGSKA (reference sequence). With V trimmed by 6 bases and J by 8 bases, 14 bases remained unmatched. Here the CDR3 DNA reads TGCAGTGCAACCACTCCCGGGACAGGGACCAAGCAGTACTTC. Protein product: CSATTPGTGTKQYF.

V usage is TRBV19 and J usage is TRBJ2-2; 7 positions agree with TRBD1. Germline CDR1 and CDR2: LNHDA and SQIVND (reference sequence). The CDR3 spans 13 residues. The J segment lost 3 bases and the V segment lost 8 bases, leaving 3 bases of the junction unmatched. Written as DNA, the CDR3 is TGTGCCAGTGGGACAGATTACACCGGGGAGCTGTTTTTT. Its protein is CASGTDYTGELFF.

In its sample, this clonotype was seen a few times. The V gene is TRBV5-1, the J gene TRBJ1-2; 9 bases fit TRBD1. V was pared by 0 bases and J by 8 bases, with 8 bases of the junction left unmatched. Germline CDR1 is SGHRS and CDR2 is YFSETQ. This CDR3 contains 15 residues. The CDR3 DNA is TGCGCCAGCAGCTTGGCCCCGGACAGGGGCTACGGCTACACCTTC. It specifies CASSLAPDRGYGYTF.

This rearrangement joins TRBV20-1 to TRBJ2-7; 8 bases agree with TRBD2. Germline assignment: CDR1 DFQATT and CDR2 SNEGSKA (reference sequence). This CDR3 is 13 amino acids long. CDR3 nucleotide sequence: TGCAGCCCAGAGAGCGGGGGTTCCTACGAGCAGTACTTC. Protein product: CSPESGGSYEQYF.

The V gene is TRBV30, the J gene TRBJ2-4; D gene uncertain. V lost 4 bases to trimming and J lost 7 bases, with 20 bases between them. The CDR3 runs 15 residues. Germline CDR1 GTSNPN, CDR2 SVGIG (reference sequence). CDR3 loop: CAWTIPRATVNIQYF. The CDR3 bases are TGTGCCTGGACTATCCCAAGGGCAACGGTGAACATTCAGTACTTC.

The chain is built from TRBV30 and TRBJ1-1, with TRBD1 identical over 7 bases. The CDR3 is 12 amino acids. The V segment lost 3 bases and the J segment 5 bases; nucleotides outside the gene matches: 3. Germline lookup yields CDR1 GTSNPN and CDR2 SVGIG (reference sequence). The CDR3 protein is CAWSGTDTEAFF. CDR3 nucleotide sequence: TGTGCCTGGAGCGGGACAGATACTGAAGCTTTCTTT.